Following are 31 T cell receptor beta chains from one sample sequenced in a study of Tregs in tolerant kidney transplant recipients. Produced via immunoSEQ multiplex PCR; TCRdb's table is partial and in-frame only. Of some 66,000 clones in the sample, more than 90% were seen once. Here the sequenced sample was CD8+ T cells from blood, taken before the transplant. These receptors were taken from a human donor who received a combined kidney and bone marrow transplant.

J is TRBJ2-7 and V is TRBV27; TRBD2 aligns across 10 bases. Germline V gene data show CDR1 as MNHEY and CDR2 as SMNVEV (reference sequence). The CDR3 spans 14 residues. The junction had 8 bases not matched to a gene; V was cut back by 10 bases and J by 2 bases. In DNA, the CDR3 is TGTGCCACCCGATTAGCGGGGGGCACCTACGAGCAGTACTTC. Translated: CATRLAGGTYEQYF.

The chain combines TRBV10-2 with TRBJ2-1, with TRBD2 matching over 8 bases. Germline V gene sequence: CDR1 WSHSY, CDR2 SAAADI. The CDR3 is 15 residues long. With V trimmed by 4 bases and J by 6 bases, 8 bases remained unmatched. DNA of the CDR3: TGCGCCAGCAGTGTACTAGCGGAGAGGGGCAATGAGCAGTTCTTC. Protein product: CASSVLAERGNEQFF.

This sequence joins TRBV19 and TRBJ2-7, with TRBD1 matching over 8 bases. V dropped 6 bases and J dropped 4; count of bases not matched to a gene: 8. This CDR3 has 14 residues. Germline CDR1 reads LNHDA; CDR2 reads SQIVND (reference sequence). The CDR3 sequence is CASSLGTGQYEQYF. The CDR3 DNA follows: TGTGCCAGTAGCCTCGGGACAGGACAATACGAGCAGTACTTC.

V and J are TRBV19 and TRBJ2-7; 9 bases line up with TRBD2. The CDR3 totals 15 residues. J lost 3 bases, V lost 2 bases, and 5 bases had no gene match. Germline values: CDR1 LNHDA, CDR2 SQIVND (reference sequence). In DNA, the CDR3 is TGTGCCAGTAGTATATCCCTAGCGGGATACTACGAGCAGTACTTC. Amino acids: CASSISLAGYYEQYF.

The chain recombines TRBV9 with TRBJ2-7; 7 positions match TRBD2. This CDR3 spans 16 amino acids. The J segment lost 4 bases and the V segment lost 0 bases, leaving 10 bases of the junction unmatched. The germline gives CDR1 SGDLS, CDR2 YYNGEE. The CDR3 is CASSVGPRGGSYEQYF. In DNA, the CDR3 is TGTGCCAGCAGCGTAGGGCCACGCGGCGGGAGTTACGAGCAGTACTTC. Looking up the rest from reference TRBV9 and TRBJ2-7 gives the full variable domain: DSGVTQTPKHLITATGQRVTLRCSPRSGDLSVYWYQQSLDQGLQFLIQYYNGEERAKGNILERFSAQQFPDLHSELNLSSLELGDSALYFCASSVGPRGGSYEQYFGPGTRLTVT.

The chain has TRBV27 and TRBJ2-2, with a tentative D call TRBD1 (5 bases). The CDR3 covers 14 residues. V was cut by 2 bases and J by 7 bases, with 11 bases left in between. Germline CDR1 is MNHEY and CDR2 is SMNVEV (reference sequence). The CDR3 DNA reads as TGTGCCAGCAGTTTAGGGGCTATGGTCGGGGAGCTGTTTTTT. Its translation is CASSLGAMVGELFF.

The rearrangement links TRBV27 to TRBJ2-7, with TRBD1 matching 8 bases. The CDR3 covers 15 residues. Germline V gene lookup returns CDR1 MNHEY and CDR2 SMNVEV (reference sequence). The junction had 6 bases not matched to a gene; V was cut back by 5 bases and J by 0 bases. The CDR3 here is CASSPRGPSSYEQYF. Written as DNA, the CDR3 is TGTGCCAGCAGTCCCAGGGGGCCAAGCTCCTACGAGCAGTACTTC.

The count of this clone is one. The rearrangement joins TRBV4-2 to TRBJ2-7; 9 positions agree with TRBD1. The CDR3 length is 14 residues. Trimming at V came to 4 bases and at J to 5 bases, leaving 6 bases not matched to a gene. The germline gives CDR1 LGHNA, CDR2 YNFKEQ. CDR3: CASSPRDRDHEQYF. The CDR3 DNA reads as TGTGCCAGCAGCCCCCGGGACAGGGACCACGAGCAGTACTTC.

This rearrangement joins TRBV6-4 to TRBJ1-2, with D possibly matching TRBD1 (5 bases). Trimming shortened V by 2 bases and J by 5 bases, and 9 bases separated the two germline ends. This CDR3 spans 13 amino acids. Germline assignment: CDR1 MRHNA and CDR2 SNTAGT. DNA of the CDR3: TGTGCCAGCAGTGACGGATCAGGGTATGGCTACACCTTC. As protein: CASSDGSGYGYTF.

This rearrangement joins TRBV5-4 to TRBJ2-2; D uncertain. The CDR3 length is 12 residues. From germline, CDR1 is SGHNT and CDR2 YYREEE (reference sequence). Trimming removed 7 bases from V and 5 bases from J, with 9 bases in between. CDR3: CASATVTGELFF. CDR3 bases: TGTGCCAGCGCTACTGTGACCGGGGAGCTGTTTTTT. Supplemented by reference TRBV5-4 and TRBJ2-2, the full variable domain reads ETGVTQSPTHLIKTRGQQVTLRCSSQSGHNTVSWYQQALGQGPQFIFQYYREEENGRGNFPPRFSGLQFPNYSSELNVNALELDDSALYLCASATVTGELFFGEGSRLTVL.

This clone was counted a few times. The chain joins TRBV28 to TRBJ2-6; 8 bases are a match to TRBD1. The germline V gene encodes CDR1 MDHEN and CDR2 SYDVKM. The CDR3 has 17 amino acids. V was pared by 2 bases and J by 2 bases, with 5 bases of the junction left unmatched. The CDR3 nucleotides are TGTGCCAGCAGTTTACCGGCAGGGGGCGCTGGGGCCAACGTCCTGACTTTC. The encoded protein is CASSLPAGGAGANVLTF.

V usage is TRBV4-2 and J usage is TRBJ2-3, with TRBD2 as a possible D gene (5 bases). In germline, CDR1 is LGHNA, CDR2 YNFKEQ. The germline V and J ends were trimmed by 0 bases and 7 bases, with 8 bases remaining between them. The CDR3 is made up of 13 amino acids. The CDR3 spells CASSQDFGNTQYF. The CDR3 nucleotides are TGTGCCAGCAGCCAAGATTTCGGGAATACGCAGTATTTT.

This chain connects TRBV10-3 to TRBJ2-3; D is perhaps TRBD1 (5 bases). From germline, CDR1 is ENHRY and CDR2 SYGVKD. The V end was cut by 3 bases, the J end by 0 bases, with 16 bases between. The CDR3 has 17 residues. As DNA, the CDR3 is TGTGCCATCAGTGATCCTCTACAGGAGATGAGCACAGATACGCAGTATTTT. It is translated as CAISDPLQEMSTDTQYF.

The CDR3 loop is CASSVKGVLVEQYF. In DNA, the CDR3 is TGTGCCAGCAGTGTGAAGGGGGTCCTGGTTGAGCAGTACTTC. This sequence joins TRBV25-1 and TRBJ2-7; tentative D call: TRBD1 (6 bases). Germline assignment: CDR1 MGHDK and CDR2 SYGVNS. V was pared by 4 bases and J by 7 bases, with 17 bases between. This CDR3 region has 14 residues.

The chain combines TRBV14 with TRBJ2-7, with D unresolved. With 0 bases removed from V and 0 bases from J, the gap between germline ends came to 6 bases. Per the germline V gene, CDR1 is SGHDN and CDR2 is FVKESK. The CDR3 consists of 14 residues. CDR3 DNA: TGTGCCAGCAGCCAAGATTTCGGCTCCTACGAGCAGTACTTC. The encoded protein is CASSQDFGSYEQYF.

This clone has a single count. The rearrangement joins TRBV27 to TRBJ2-1, with 13 bases lining up with TRBD2. V dropped 3 bases and J dropped 3; count of bases not matched to a gene: 8. CDR1 and CDR2 from the germline V gene are MNHEY and SMNVEV (reference sequence). This CDR3 has 18 residues. The CDR3 sequence is CASSLTGLAGALYNEQFF. The CDR3 nucleotides read TGTGCCAGCAGTTTGACAGGACTAGCGGGAGCCCTCTACAATGAGCAGTTCTTC.

V and J are TRBV7-9 and TRBJ1-1; D not certain. V shed 0 bases and J shed 7 bases, with 6 bases lying between them. The germline gives CDR1 SEHNR, CDR2 FQNEAQ (reference sequence). The CDR3 totals 12 residues. The DNA for the CDR3 is TGTGCCAGCAGCTTAGCAGGAGTTGAAGCTTTCTTT. Its protein product is CASSLAGVEAFF.

The chain joins TRBV10-2 to TRBJ2-1, with D possibly TRBD2 on 5 matching bases. There are 15 residues in the CDR3. The V end was cut by 7 bases, the J end by 9 bases, with 22 bases between. Germline loops: CDR1 WSHSY, CDR2 SAAADI. In DNA form, the CDR3 reads TGCGCCAGCACCTCACCCCGACCGGACTCTGTTGAGCAGTTCTTC. This gives the protein CASTSPRPDSVEQFF.

The CDR3 DNA sequence: TGTGCCAGCATTCCAAGCGGGGGGATACAAGAGACCCAGTACTTC. Its protein product is CASIPSGGIQETQYF. This chain links TRBV7-9 with TRBJ2-5, with TRBD2 identical over 9 bases. Germline loops: CDR1 SEHNR, CDR2 FQNEAQ (reference sequence). The CDR3 has 15 residues. V was pared by 7 bases and J by 2 bases, with 8 bases of the junction left unmatched.

The chain combines TRBV7-6 with TRBJ2-1, with 7 bases that match TRBD2. V shed 3 bases, J shed 2 bases, and the junction held 4 bases outside the gene matches. Germline loops: CDR1 SGHVS, CDR2 FNYEAQ. The CDR3 loop spans 15 amino acids. CDR3 protein: CASSFSSGAYNEQFF. CDR3 nucleotide sequence: TGTGCCAGCAGCTTCTCTAGCGGAGCCTACAATGAGCAGTTCTTC.

V is TRBV9 and J is TRBJ2-3; a possible D gene is TRBD2 (6 bases). The length of the CDR3 is 13 residues. Trimming took off 7 bases at V and 2 bases at J, with 11 bases between the two ends. Germline CDR1 reads SGDLS; CDR2 reads YYNGEE. CDR3 nucleotides: TGTGCCAGCGGGGACTCTTACACAGATACGCAGTATTTT. This sequence encodes CASGDSYTDTQYF.

A remark on this clone: This specimen includes other DNA sequences encoding the same CDR3. The CDR3 DNA is TGTGCCAGCAGCGCTGGGGGCGCAGGCAATCAGCCCCAGCATTTT. This translates into CASSAGGAGNQPQHF. This sequence joins TRBV9 and TRBJ1-5; tentatively, D is TRBD1 (6 bases). Trimming cost V 3 bases and J 2 bases, with 12 bases left between them. The CDR3 is 15 amino acids. Germline values: CDR1 SGDLS, CDR2 YYNGEE.

The chain links TRBV14 to TRBJ1-2, with a weak D call TRBD1 (5 bases). Trimming took 1 base from V and 8 from J, leaving 11 bases between them. Germline loops: CDR1 SGHDN, CDR2 FVKESK. This CDR3 has 13 amino acids. The CDR3 DNA reads TGTGCCAGCAGCCAAGGGGGGAGGGACGGCTACACCTTC. Translation: CASSQGGRDGYTF.

V is TRBV6-6 and J is TRBJ2-7, with D perhaps matching TRBD2 (5 bases). Germline assignment: CDR1 MNHNY and CDR2 SVGAGI (reference sequence). The CDR3 runs to 14 residues. Trimming pared 0 bases from V and 1 base from J, leaving 7 bases between. The CDR3 loop is CASSYSGESYEQYF. For the CDR3, the DNA is TGTGCCAGCAGTTACTCGGGAGAATCCTACGAGCAGTACTTC.

The V call is TRBV23-1, the J call TRBJ2-7; tentatively, D is TRBD2 (6 bases). TRBV23-1 is an ORF, and what it does is uncertain. CDR3 length: 14 amino acids. Trimming removed 7 bases from V and 0 bases from J, with 13 bases in between. DNA of the CDR3: TGCGCCAGCATGAATCGGCGGGACTCCTACGAGCAGTACTTC. Translating gives CASMNRRDSYEQYF.

This chain joins TRBV27 and TRBJ2-3; TRBD2 might be the D (5 bases). The CDR3 is 13 residues long. CDR1 is MNHEY and CDR2 is SMNVEV in the germline V gene (reference sequence). The V end was cut by 4 bases, the J end by 5 bases, with 10 bases between. CDR3: CASSSLGVDTQYF. CDR3 in DNA: TGTGCCAGCAGTTCACTAGGTGTAGATACGCAGTATTTT.

This rearrangement joins TRBV13 to TRBJ2-3; 9 positions match TRBD1. V lost 5 bases and J lost 5; bases outside the gene matches: 11. The CDR3 is made up of 16 amino acids. In germline, CDR1 is PRHDT, CDR2 FYEKMQ (reference sequence). The CDR3 coding sequence is TGTGCCAGCAGCCCCATCGGGGACAGGGTAAAAGATACGCAGTATTTT. It translates to CASSPIGDRVKDTQYF.

This chain uses TRBV5-6 with TRBJ2-5; possible D gene TRBD1, 6 bases. V was trimmed by 4 bases and J by 4 bases, leaving 11 bases between them. There are 13 residues in the CDR3. Germline V lookup: CDR1 SGHDT, CDR2 YYEEEE. The CDR3 DNA reads TGTGCCAGCAGCCTGGGGACACCAGAGACCCAGTACTTC. Protein: CASSLGTPETQYF.

This chain uses TRBV4-3 with TRBJ2-2, with 8 bases lining up with TRBD1. Germline CDR1 and CDR2: LGHNA and YSLEER. Trimming took 0 bases from V and 3 from J; bases not matched to a gene: 12. This CDR3 has 19 residues. The CDR3, as DNA: TGCGCCAGCAGCCAAGAAGCGTTGGACCAGGGGGCTCACACCGGGGAGCTGTTTTTT. Translation gives CASSQEALDQGAHTGELFF.

V gene TRBV5-1 combines with J gene TRBJ2-5; D possibly corresponds to TRBD1 (5 bases). Germline CDR1 and CDR2: SGHRS and YFSETQ. This CDR3 is built from 12 residues. The V gene lost 0 bases and the J gene lost 11 bases, with 11 bases spanning the gap. For the CDR3, the DNA is TGCGCCAGCAGCTTGGCAGGGCAGGAGCAGTACTTC. Translated, it gives CASSLAGQEQYF.

The sample holds one count of this clone. The gene calls are TRBV27 and TRBJ2-2, with 10 bases fitting TRBD1. Germline values: CDR1 MNHEY, CDR2 SMNVEV (reference sequence). The CDR3 sequence is 17 residues long. J was trimmed by 6 bases and V by 6 bases; bases with no gene match: 13. The CDR3 is CASRSGQGSVIPGELFF. CDR3 nucleotide sequence: TGTGCCAGCAGATCGGGACAGGGGTCAGTTATTCCCGGGGAGCTGTTTTTT.